A single sample gave rise to the 11 T cell receptor beta chains below, sequenced in a study of blood T cell repertoires in COVID-19 (dated by TCRdb to about 2020). Library prep was done by the immunoSEQ multiplex PCR assay. What TCRdb holds here is the immuneACCESS table cut down to in-frame rearrangements. Part of the clones is not present; checked against another copy, under half of the missing clones reflect an unresolved V gene, and the others are unexplained. The sample table lists 380,000 or so clones, approximately 85% of them with a count of one. Jointly, the top ten make up around 1.9% of the sample. Sequencing was carried out using PBMCs or T cells enriched from blood (not recorded which). All receptors come from a woman aged 40-49 years with acute COVID-19.

In this sample, this clone turned up a few times. V usage is TRBV19 and J usage is TRBJ1-2; D unclear. The germline CDR1 and CDR2 sequences are LNHDA and SQIVND (reference sequence). The CDR3 totals 13 residues. The ends were cut back, 3 bases at V and 2 bases at J, with 7 bases in the middle. The CDR3 protein is CASSITGNYGYTF. CDR3 bases: TGTGCCAGTAGTATCACGGGGAACTATGGCTACACCTTC.

This chain uses TRBV14 with TRBJ1-3; no reliable D call. Trimming shortened V by 1 base and J by 0 bases, and 7 bases separated the two germline ends. This CDR3 has 15 residues. Germline V CDR1 and CDR2: SGHDN, FVKESK. CDR3 residues: CASSQVAYSGNTIYF. The CDR3 nucleotides read TGTGCCAGCAGCCAAGTTGCGTACTCTGGAAACACCATATATTTT.

The chain recombines TRBV6-5 with TRBJ1-2, with a tentative D call TRBD1 (6 bases). Trimming pared 6 bases from V and 3 bases from J, leaving 14 bases between. The CDR3 covers 14 residues. In germline, CDR1 is MNHEY, CDR2 SVGAGI. In nucleotides, the CDR3 is TGTGCCAGCAGACTGATAACAGGGCACTATGGCTACACCTTC. Its protein is CASRLITGHYGYTF.

V usage is TRBV25-1 and J usage is TRBJ2-2; D remains unclear. Germline CDR1 is MGHDK and CDR2 is SYGVNS. The CDR3 has 14 residues. The V end lost 10 bases, the J end lost 1 base, and 13 bases lay between the germline ends. The CDR3 loop reads CATEDTENTGELFF. CDR3 nucleotide sequence: TGTGCCACCGAGGATACCGAGAACACCGGGGAGCTGTTTTTT.

The J gene is TRBJ2-7, the V gene TRBV6-5, with 12 bases matching TRBD1. V was pared by 5 bases and J by 3 bases, with 5 bases of the junction left unmatched. The V gene's germline CDR1 is MNHEY and CDR2 SVGAGI. This CDR3 has 15 amino acids. The CDR3 region has the DNA TGTGCCAGCAGTCCGGGGACAGGGGGCCACTACGAGCAGTACTTC. As protein: CASSPGTGGHYEQYF.

DNA for the CDR3: TGTGCCTTAACCACCGGGAGGGGGGGCCCAGATACGCAGTATTTT. It is translated as CALTTGRGGPDTQYF. The V and J genes are TRBV4-2 and TRBJ2-3, with TRBD2 matching 8 bases. V lost 11 bases and J lost 4; bases outside the gene matches: 14. Germline V gene sequence: CDR1 LGHNA, CDR2 YNFKEQ. The CDR3 extends over 15 amino acids.

The genes are TRBV4-1 and TRBJ1-4, with unresolved D. The CDR3 length is 14 residues. V lost 1 base, J lost 8 bases, and 11 bases lay in between. Germline CDR1 MGHRA, CDR2 YSYEKL. The CDR3 reads CASSQGLGNEKLFF. The CDR3 DNA reads TGCGCCAGCAGCCAAGGACTAGGGAACGAAAAACTGTTTTTT.

CDR3 DNA sequence: TGTGCCAGCAGTGAAGCAGGGGTCAATGAGCAGTTCTTC. Residues: CASSEAGVNEQFF. This sequence joins TRBV6-1 and TRBJ2-1; tentative D call: TRBD1 (5 bases). This CDR3 comprises 13 residues. The V and J ends lost 0 bases and 6 bases respectively, with 6 bases between them. Germline V gives CDR1 MNHNS, CDR2 SASEGT.

This clone was recorded only once. V and J are TRBV19 and TRBJ1-5; 9 bases are shared with TRBD1. The germline gives CDR1 LNHDA, CDR2 SQIVND (reference sequence). This CDR3 is built from 17 residues. J lost 3 bases, V lost 4 bases, and 10 bases had no gene match. The CDR3 DNA follows: TGTGCCAGTAGTAGGATGGACAGGGGACGCCACAATCAGCCCCAGCATTTT. Translation gives CASSRMDRGRHNQPQHF.

This rearrangement joins TRBV27 to TRBJ1-4; D perhaps matches TRBD1 (6 bases). Trimming cost V 6 bases and J 4 bases, with 12 bases left between them. Germline V gives CDR1 MNHEY, CDR2 SMNVEV (reference sequence). The length of the CDR3 is 14 residues. This chain's CDR3 is CASSRQVFNEKLFF. For the CDR3, the DNA is TGTGCCAGCAGCAGACAGGTTTTTAATGAAAAACTGTTTTTT.

This rearrangement joins TRBV5-1 to TRBJ2-1, with D possibly matching TRBD2 (6 bases). This CDR3 region has 16 residues. Germline CDR1 and CDR2: SGHRS and YFSETQ. V shed 0 bases and J shed 0 bases, with 10 bases lying between them. The CDR3 here is CASSLGGGVSYNEQFF. DNA of the CDR3: TGCGCCAGCAGCTTGGGGGGCGGGGTCTCCTACAATGAGCAGTTCTTC.